This record covers a single T cell receptor beta chain. This clonotype was seen repeatedly, ten times or more. Its antigen is not yet known. Within one base of it there is no much larger clone, and no base qualities were kept. This specimen comes from a study of T cells after yellow fever vaccination (dated by TCRdb to the late 2010s). As for the study more broadly: The SMART-Seq v4 Ultra Low Input RNA kit was used to prepare libraries from fractions with low cell numbers. To follow T-cell clones before and after primary and booster YFV17D yellow fever vaccination, bulk TCR alpha and beta repertoires were sequenced over time. The cohort comprised two healthy male donors, one aged 18 to 29 and one aged 30 to 40 years. Blood was collected at multiple timepoints before and after primary and secondary immunization, and bulk PBMC replicates and cell subsets were isolated. Study-level results and caveats: After the booster, most clones that had expanded after primary vaccination were detected again (about 95% of CD4 and around 88% of CD8), suggesting broad maintenance of memory. A small share of clonotypes occurred in both CD4 and CD8 compartments, likely arising from convergent recombination. The secondary T-cell response was found to be weaker but faster than the primary response, with a peak reached on day 5 rather than on day 15. The study included only a couple of donors, which limits how far the findings can be generalized. Because abundant contaminating clonotypes from the bulk population could be contained in FACS-sorted repertoires, computational filtering was required.

This sample's treatment or condition label indicates: live attenuated yellow fever vaccine strain. Two biological replicates of bulk PBMCs were collected at each blood-draw timepoint. A standard Ficoll-Paque protocol was used to isolate PBMCs from peripheral blood. TriZol was used to extract RNA from bulk PBMCs, CD4 and CD8 fractions, and dextramer-positive and dextramer-negative fractions. The instrument was an Illumina NovaSeq 6000. TCR cDNA was synthesized by 5'RACE template switching, through which a universal primer site and unique molecular identifiers were introduced. Priming for cDNA synthesis came from both the TCR alpha and TCR beta constant segments. Library amplification involved two PCR steps, and the second step added sample barcodes and sequencing adapters. Sequencing of libraries was done on Illumina HiSeq 2500 (2x100 bp) or NovaSeq (2x150 bp). The published analysis was carried out like this. MIGEC handled demultiplexing of reads and collapsing into UMI consensus sequences, while MiXCR performed V(D)J alignment. Vaccine-responding clonotypes were defined with edgeR using replicate PBMC samples, requiring FDR below 0.01 and a log2 fold change above 5 up to day 15. Each bulk clonotype was labeled CD4 or CD8 based on which sequenced repertoire, CD4 or CD8, contained the clonotype at higher abundance. The public reads were run again by TCRdb, first through fastp at Q25 and then through MiXCR, and only productive beta chains were kept. Every distinct CDR3 protein forms one entry, paired with its most common genes and DNA. V and J calls and clone size were set by TCRdb, not the authors. Here the sample has a few hundred thousand distinct CDR3 sequences; around 4% occur a single time. Together, the top ten hold about 20% of the sample.

CDR3 length: 13 amino acids, cysteine to phenylalanine. Only the CDR3 DNA is retained, 39 bases long and in frame from the first base. From a lookup of the germline V gene (reference sequence), CDR1 and CDR2 are DFQATT and SNEGSKA. The junction shows trimming of 0 bases on V and 1 base on J, plus 6 bases between the germline ends. In this chain, TRBV20-1 is recombined with TRBJ1-1, and the D gene may be TRBD1, 5 bases matching. The sequence derives from a man aged 18 to 30 who received the YFV17D yellow fever vaccine. Source: PBMCs, taken on the day of the yellow fever booster vaccination. The nucleotide sequence reads TGCAGTGCTAGAGAGGGGGGGAACACTGAAGCTTTCTTT. It is translated as CSAREGGNTEAFF.